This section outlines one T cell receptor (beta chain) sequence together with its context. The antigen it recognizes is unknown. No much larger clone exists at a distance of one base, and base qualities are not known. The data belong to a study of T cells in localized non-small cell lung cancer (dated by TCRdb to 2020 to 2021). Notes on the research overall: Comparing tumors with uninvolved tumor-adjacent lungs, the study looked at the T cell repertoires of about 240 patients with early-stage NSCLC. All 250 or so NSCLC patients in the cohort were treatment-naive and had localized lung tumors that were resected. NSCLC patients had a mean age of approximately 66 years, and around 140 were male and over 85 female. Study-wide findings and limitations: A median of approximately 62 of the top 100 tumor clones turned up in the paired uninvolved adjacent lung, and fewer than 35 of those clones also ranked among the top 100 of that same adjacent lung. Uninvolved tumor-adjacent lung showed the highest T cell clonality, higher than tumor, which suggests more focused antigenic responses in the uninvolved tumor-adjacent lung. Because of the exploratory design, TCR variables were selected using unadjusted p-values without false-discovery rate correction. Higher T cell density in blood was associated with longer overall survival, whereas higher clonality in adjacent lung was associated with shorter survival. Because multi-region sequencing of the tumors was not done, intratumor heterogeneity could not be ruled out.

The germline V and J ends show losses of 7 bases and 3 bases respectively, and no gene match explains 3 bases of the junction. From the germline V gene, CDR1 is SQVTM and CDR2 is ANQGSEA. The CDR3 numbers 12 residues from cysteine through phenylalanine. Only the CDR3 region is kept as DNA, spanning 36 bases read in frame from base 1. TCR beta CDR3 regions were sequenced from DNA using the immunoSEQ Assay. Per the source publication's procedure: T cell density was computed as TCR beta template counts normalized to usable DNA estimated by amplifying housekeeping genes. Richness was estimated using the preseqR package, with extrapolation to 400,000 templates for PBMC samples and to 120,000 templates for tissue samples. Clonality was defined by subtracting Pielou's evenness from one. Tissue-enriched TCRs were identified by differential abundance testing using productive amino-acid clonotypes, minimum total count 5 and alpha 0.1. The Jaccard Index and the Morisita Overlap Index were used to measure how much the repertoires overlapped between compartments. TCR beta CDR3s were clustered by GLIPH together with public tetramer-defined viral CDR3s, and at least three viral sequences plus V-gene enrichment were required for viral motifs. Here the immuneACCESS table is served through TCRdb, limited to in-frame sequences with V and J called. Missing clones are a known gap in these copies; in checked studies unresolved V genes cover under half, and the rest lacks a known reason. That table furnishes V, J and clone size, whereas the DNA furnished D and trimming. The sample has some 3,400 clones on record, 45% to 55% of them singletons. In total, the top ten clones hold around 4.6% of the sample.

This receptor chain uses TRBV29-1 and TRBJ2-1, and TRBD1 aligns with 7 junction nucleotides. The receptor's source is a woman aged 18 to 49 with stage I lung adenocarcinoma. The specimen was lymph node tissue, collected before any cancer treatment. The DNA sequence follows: TGCAGCGCCGGGACAGTCTACAATGAGCAGTTCTTC. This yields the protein CSAGTVYNEQFF.